A selection of T cell receptor beta chains follows, all from one sample in a study of T cells in Graves' hyperthyroidism and ophthalmopathy. MiXCR, applied by TCRdb to the multiplex PCR reads, yields one record per CDR3 protein. This table has hundreds of thousands of distinct CDR3 sequences, roughly 15% appearing once. Sequencing used blood. The receptors here all came from a woman in her 50s with Graves' ophthalmopathy. Each CDR3 is given with its conserved first and last residue.

CDR3aa | j_gene | v_gene
CASSPPGQVHEQYF | TRBJ2-7 | TRBV4-3
CSVRGLAAHEQYF | TRBJ2-7 | TRBV29-1
CASSRAPEGSSGYTF | TRBJ1-2 | TRBV6-2/TRBV6-3
CASSQAGRRGYTF | TRBJ1-2 | TRBV7-2
CASTRAASSSTDTQYF | TRBJ2-3 | TRBV4-3
CASASRRREETQYF | TRBJ2-5 | TRBV6-2/TRBV6-3
CASSRSANYGYTF | TRBJ1-2 | TRBV19
CASSLGQSHQPQHF | TRBJ1-5 | TRBV7-8
CASKTGNYYNEQFF | TRBJ2-1 | TRBV28
CSARQGAGNTIYF | TRBJ1-3 | TRBV20-1
CASSVVMAGGQSYNEQFF | TRBJ2-1 | TRBV9
CASSPDRTGEQFF | TRBJ2-1 | TRBV18
CSARDGHRDRTHGYTF | TRBJ1-2 | TRBV20-1
CSARDGTSRVYEQYF | TRBJ2-7 | TRBV20-1
CASSPTRDTFTDTQYF | TRBJ2-3 | TRBV7-2
CAWTGGGLAFF | TRBJ1-1 | TRBV30
CASSPLGREGYTF | TRBJ1-2 | TRBV18
CASSQDRGKYNEQFF | TRBJ2-1 | TRBV27
CASSYSRTGLNYGYTF | TRBJ1-2 | TRBV6-2/TRBV6-3
CSASGGGYTF | TRBJ1-2 | TRBV20-1
CASSPGLAPKELETQYF | TRBJ2-5 | TRBV3-1
CASSLTPGYYGYTF | TRBJ1-2 | TRBV7-9
CASSSLRSSGRALPSSYEQYF | TRBJ2-7 | TRBV7-3
CASRTKPLSVSGEQYF | TRBJ2-7 | TRBV12-3/TRBV12-4
CASSTGPLSYNEQFF | TRBJ2-1 | TRBV12-3/TRBV12-4
CSVAGTGINEQFF | TRBJ2-1 | TRBV29-1
CASRFSGSYEQYF | TRBJ2-7 | TRBV6-1
CASSESNPGTYQETQYF | TRBJ2-5 | TRBV10-1
CASGVSGSSYNEQFF | TRBJ2-1 | TRBV12-5
CASSLRGGREDSYNEQFF | TRBJ2-1 | TRBV7-3
CASSIIKDGELFF | TRBJ2-2 | TRBV19
CASSQETAYGYTF | TRBJ1-2 | TRBV4-1
CASSYSVGTAYEQYF | TRBJ2-7 | TRBV6-5
CASSEWGGSGETQYF | TRBJ2-5 | TRBV2
CASNPRGAVAYNEQFF | TRBJ2-1 | TRBV6-1
CSANPGRSYEQYF | TRBJ2-7 | TRBV20-1
CASSLLGRAANEQFF | TRBJ2-1 | TRBV12-3/TRBV12-4
CASSSPLGLAGDLADTQYF | TRBJ2-3 | TRBV7-6
CASSERAGRRDEQFF | TRBJ2-1 | TRBV6-1
CSENRVRRNTEAFF | TRBJ1-1 | TRBV29-1
CATSARTSDYEQYF | TRBJ2-7 | TRBV24-1